These 18 T cell receptor beta chains share one sample of origin, sequenced in a study of T cell changes during pregnancy in multiple sclerosis. This table comes from immunoSEQ multiplex PCR, and its TCRdb copy is limited to in-frame clones, with some not included. The sample contains tens of thousands of clones, 89% of which appear only once. The input for sequencing was peripheral blood, taken in the first trimester of pregnancy. Receptors originate from a female donor in good health, enrolled as a control in a pregnancy study.

V usage is TRBV6-6 and J usage is TRBJ1-6, with a possible D match to TRBD1 (6 bases). V shed 7 bases and J shed 6 bases, with 16 bases lying between them. The germline CDR1 and CDR2 sequences are MNHNY and SVGAGI (reference sequence). The CDR3 length is 15 residues. The CDR3: CASKGGGQSNSPLHF. DNA for the CDR3: TGTGCCAGCAAAGGGGGGGGGCAAAGTAATTCACCCCTCCACTTT.

This chain connects TRBV19 to TRBJ2-7, with 7 nucleotides matching TRBD1. V trimming: 2 bases; J trimming: 1 base; junction bases outside the gene matches: 5. The length of the CDR3 is 15 residues. CDR1 LNHDA and CDR2 SQIVND come from the germline V gene (reference sequence). CDR3 bases: TGTGCCAGTAGTATACATAACAGGGGATCCTACGAGCAGTACTTC. Encoded protein: CASSIHNRGSYEQYF.

The chain is built from TRBV13 and TRBJ1-6, with unresolved D. There are 15 residues in the CDR3. Per the germline V gene, CDR1 is PRHDT and CDR2 is FYEKMQ (reference sequence). Trimming took off 5 bases at V and 7 bases at J, with 15 bases between the two ends. CDR3 sequence (DNA): TGTGCCAGCAGCGCAACCGGGTCCAGAAATTCACCCCTCCACTTT. This codes for CASSATGSRNSPLHF.

The CDR3 loop is CASSPGQEEKLFF. The DNA of the CDR3 is TGTGCCAGCTCACCGGGGCAGGAGGAAAAACTGTTTTTT. This rearrangement joins TRBV18 to TRBJ1-4; TRBD1 is a possible D gene (5 bases). V lost 3 bases and J 8 bases, leaving 10 bases between the germline ends. This CDR3 has 13 residues. Germline-derived CDR1 and CDR2 are KGHSH and LQKENI.

The rearrangement links TRBV28 to TRBJ1-2, with TRBD1 identical over 8 bases. In germline, CDR1 is MDHEN, CDR2 SYDVKM. The CDR3 loop spans 13 amino acids. V was clipped by 5 bases and J by 4 bases; unmatched bases: 3. Written as DNA, the CDR3 is TGTGCCAGCAGTCGGACAGGGCTCTATGGCTACACCTTC. Amino acids: CASSRTGLYGYTF.

V gene TRBV28 combines with J gene TRBJ2-7; weak D call: TRBD2 (5 bases). Trimming cost V 1 base and J 4 bases, with 14 bases left between them. The CDR3 loop spans 15 amino acids. CDR1 is MDHEN and CDR2 is SYDVKM in the germline V gene. The CDR3 loop is CASSLSGSAGYEQYF. The CDR3 DNA follows: TGTGCCAGCAGTTTATCAGGTTCTGCGGGTTACGAGCAGTACTTC. The entire variable domain, with the rest obtained from reference TRBV28 and TRBJ2-7, is as follows: DVKVTQSSRYLVKRTGEKVFLECVQDMDHENMFWYRQDPGLGLRLIYFSYDVKMKEKGDIPEGYSVSREKKERFSLILESASTNQTSMYLCASSLSGSAGYEQYFGPGTRLTVT.

The rearrangement uses TRBV30 and TRBJ2-5, with D possibly being TRBD1 (6 bases). The V end was cut by 3 bases, the J end by 2 bases, with 13 bases between. The length of the CDR3 is 14 residues. Germline loops: CDR1 GTSNPN, CDR2 SVGIG (reference sequence). The CDR3: CAWSPGQGQETQYF. DNA of the CDR3: TGTGCCTGGAGCCCGGGGCAGGGGCAAGAGACCCAGTACTTC.

The chain links TRBV6-6 to TRBJ1-1; D is ambiguous. The V end was cut by 6 bases, the J end by 8 bases, with 4 bases between. This CDR3 region has 9 residues. Germline lookup yields CDR1 MNHNY and CDR2 SVGAGI (reference sequence). The CDR3 is CASRGEAFF. DNA of the CDR3: TGTGCCAGCAGGGGCGAAGCTTTCTTT.

In DNA, the CDR3 is TGTGCCAGCAGTGAAGCTCTAGCGGGAGGCACAGATACGCAGTATTTT. Protein: CASSEALAGGTDTQYF. The chain joins TRBV2 to TRBJ2-3; TRBD2 aligns across 10 bases. There are 16 residues in the CDR3. Per the germline V gene, CDR1 is SNHLY and CDR2 is FYNNEI. The trim removed 0 bases at V and 1 base at J, leaving 1 base unmatched.

The chain recombines TRBV15 with TRBJ2-5, with a weak D call TRBD2 (5 bases). Per the germline V gene, CDR1 is LNHNV and CDR2 is YYDKDF (reference sequence). This CDR3 has 14 amino acids. Trimming shortened V by 4 bases and J by 1 base, and 10 bases separated the two germline ends. The CDR3 loop reads CATSMNGIQETQYF. CDR3 in DNA: TGTGCCACCAGCATGAACGGGATCCAAGAGACCCAGTACTTC.

The rearrangement joins TRBV6-5 to TRBJ2-1, with 7 bases that match TRBD1. This CDR3 is 11 amino acids long. Germline CDR1 MNHEY, CDR2 SVGAGI. The junction had 2 bases not matched to a gene; V was cut back by 5 bases and J by 10 bases. CDR3 coding DNA: TGTGCCAGCAGTCGGACAGGAGAGCAGTTCTTC. Residues: CASSRTGEQFF.

V usage is TRBV9 and J usage is TRBJ2-4, with 7 bases lining up with TRBD2. In germline, CDR1 is SGDLS, CDR2 YYNGEE. The CDR3 spans 15 residues. The J segment lost 3 bases and the V segment lost 4 bases, leaving 7 bases of the junction unmatched. The CDR3 spells CASSPRLAGKNIQYF. CDR3 in DNA: TGTGCCAGCAGCCCTAGACTAGCAGGCAAAAACATTCAGTACTTC.

The chain uses TRBV28 and TRBJ2-3; possibly TRBD2 for D (6 bases). Germline-derived CDR1 and CDR2 are MDHEN and SYDVKM. The CDR3 consists of 14 residues. The V gene lost 2 bases and the J gene lost 4 bases, with 10 bases spanning the gap. CDR3 amino acids: CASSLGGNADTQYF. The DNA for the CDR3 is TGTGCCAGCAGTTTAGGCGGGAACGCAGATACGCAGTATTTT.

The rearrangement links TRBV6-6 to TRBJ2-1; D is possibly TRBD2 (6 bases). V was clipped by 6 bases and J by 4 bases, with 19 bases between them. The germline CDR1 and CDR2 sequences are MNHNY and SVGAGI (reference sequence). CDR3 size: 16 residues. CDR3 sequence (DNA): TGTGCCAGCAGCTCACCTCGGAGTAGCGGTTACAATGAGCAGTTCTTC. This encodes CASSSPRSSGYNEQFF.

The rearrangement links TRBV5-6 to TRBJ1-5, with a possible D match to TRBD1 (6 bases). CDR1 and CDR2 (germline): SGHDT, YYEEEE. CDR3 length: 13 residues. V was shortened by 5 bases and J by 5 bases, with 11 bases between the two germline ends. CDR3 in DNA: TGTGCCAGCAGTCAACAGGGATATCAGCCCCAGCATTTT. Its protein is CASSQQGYQPQHF. The complete variable domain, with remaining parts taken from reference TRBV5-6 and TRBJ1-5, reads DAGVTQSPTHLIKTRGQQVTLRCSPKSGHDTVSWYQQALGQGPQFIFQYYEEEERQRGNFPDRFSGHQFPNYSSELNVNALLLGDSALYLCASSQQGYQPQHFGDGTRLSIL.

The V call is TRBV28, the J call TRBJ1-1; 7 bases align to TRBD1. This CDR3 is 14 amino acids long. Germline V gene sequence: CDR1 MDHEN, CDR2 SYDVKM. V gave up 5 bases and J gave up 3 bases; unmatched junction bases: 6. CDR3 residues: CASSDRVKDTEAFF. In nucleotides, the CDR3 is TGTGCCAGCAGTGACAGGGTTAAGGACACTGAAGCTTTCTTT.

The genes are TRBV9 and TRBJ2-3; TRBD1 matches at 7 bases. The CDR3 totals 15 residues. The germline gives CDR1 SGDLS, CDR2 YYNGEE. The ends lost 1 base at V and 4 bases at J; junction bases unmatched: 6. CDR3: CASSVRDSFADTQYF. CDR3 sequence (DNA): TGTGCCAGCAGCGTAAGGGACAGTTTTGCAGATACGCAGTATTTT.

This chain connects TRBV5-1 to TRBJ2-5; 7 nucleotides agree with TRBD1. This CDR3 comprises 15 residues. Germline CDR1 reads SGHRS; CDR2 reads YFSETQ. Losses at the gene ends were 3 bases for V and 2 bases for J; bases not matched to a gene: 7. In DNA, the CDR3 is TGCGCCAGCAGCTCTACAGGGGTGCGACAAGAGACCCAGTACTTC. This translates into CASSSTGVRQETQYF. The complete variable domain, with remaining parts taken from reference TRBV5-1 and TRBJ2-5, reads KAGVTQTPRYLIKTRGQQVTLSCSPISGHRSVSWYQQTPGQGLQFLFEYFSETQRNKGNFPGRFSGRQFSNSRSEMNVSTLELGDSALYLCASSSTGVRQETQYFGPGTRLLVL.